This is a list of T cell receptor beta chains from one sample in a study of T cell repertoires in cytomegalovirus infection. The antigens of these receptors remain unknown. TCRdb recomputed calls from the reads with MiXCR, one row per CDR3 protein. The table records 900,000 to 950,000 distinct CDR3 sequences, around 30% of them present only once. Sequencing was performed on cultured CD8+ T cells from PBMCs, taken from culture after CMV antigen stimulation. These receptors all stem from a human donor in good health (CMV status not recorded). Some clones in this sample may be carry-over from other donors' samples. Each CDR3 is given with its conserved first and last residue. D genes are given only for firm matches. The size of a clone is reported for some rows only, either as once, few or many, or as a class for expanded clones.

j_call: TRBJ2-2; cdr3_length: 17; d_call: -; v_call: TRBV12-3/TRBV12-4; clone_size: -; cdr3_aa: CASSFTPEGGYTGELFF; cdr3_nt: TGTGCCAGCAGTTTCACACCGGAAGGGGGGTACACCGGGGAGCTGTTTTTT
j_call: TRBJ1-1; cdr3_length: 14; d_call: -; v_call: TRBV6-4; clone_size: -; cdr3_aa: CASSQQGTGTEAFF; cdr3_nt: TGTGCCAGCAGTCAACAGGGAACCGGCACTGAAGCTTTCTTT
j_call: TRBJ1-5; cdr3_length: 15; d_call: -; v_call: TRBV12-3/TRBV12-4; clone_size: few; cdr3_aa: CASSFGADSNQPQHF; cdr3_nt: TGTGCCAGCAGTTTTGGGGCGGATAGCAATCAGCCCCAGCATTTT
j_call: TRBJ1-1; cdr3_length: 13; d_call: -; v_call: TRBV19; clone_size: -; cdr3_aa: CASTYGMNTEAFF; cdr3_nt: TGTGCCAGTACATATGGAATGAACACTGAAGCTTTCTTT
j_call: TRBJ2-2; cdr3_length: 15; d_call: -; v_call: TRBV2; clone_size: few; cdr3_aa: CASSPGHINTGELFF; cdr3_nt: TGTGCCAGCAGTCCGGGACATATTAACACCGGGGAGCTGTTTTTT
j_call: TRBJ1-5; cdr3_length: 14; d_call: -; v_call: TRBV10-2; clone_size: -; cdr3_aa: CASRGSYSNQPQHF; cdr3_nt: TGCGCCAGCAGGGGCAGTTATAGCAATCAGCCCCAGCATTTT
j_call: TRBJ2-1; cdr3_length: 17; d_call: TRBD1; v_call: TRBV7-6; clone_size: -; cdr3_aa: CASSLVHDEGAYNEQFF; cdr3_nt: TGTGCCAGCAGCTTAGTCCACGACGAGGGGGCGTACAATGAGCAGTTCTTC
j_call: TRBJ2-7; cdr3_length: 13; d_call: -; v_call: TRBV6-6; clone_size: -; cdr3_aa: CATQQGKPYEQYF; cdr3_nt: TGTGCCACCCAACAGGGTAAGCCGTACGAGCAGTACTTC
j_call: TRBJ2-1; cdr3_length: 15; d_call: -; v_call: TRBV6-5; clone_size: -; cdr3_aa: CASSYSNGQNNEQFF; cdr3_nt: TGTGCCAGCAGTTACTCGAATGGACAAAACAATGAGCAGTTCTTC
j_call: TRBJ2-3; cdr3_length: 19; d_call: TRBD1; v_call: TRBV5-5; clone_size: -; cdr3_aa: CASSPRGQGRYNGTDTQYF; cdr3_nt: TGTGCCAGCAGCCCCCGGGGACAGGGACGCTACAATGGCACAGATACGCAGTATTTT
j_call: TRBJ2-1; cdr3_length: 11; d_call: TRBD2; v_call: TRBV6-1; clone_size: -; cdr3_aa: CASSDISGGFF; cdr3_nt: TGTGCCAGCAGTGACATTAGCGGGGGGTTCTTC
j_call: TRBJ1-2; cdr3_length: 11; d_call: -; v_call: TRBV20-1; clone_size: -; cdr3_aa: CSARGDRVYTF; cdr3_nt: TGCAGTGCTAGAGGGGACCGGGTTTACACCTTC
j_call: TRBJ2-5; cdr3_length: 15; d_call: TRBD1; v_call: TRBV3-1; clone_size: once; cdr3_aa: CASSQGGTGQETQYF; cdr3_nt: TGTGCCAGCAGCCAAGGGGGGACAGGACAAGAGACCCAGTACTTC
j_call: TRBJ2-7; cdr3_length: 14; d_call: TRBD2; v_call: TRBV27; clone_size: few; cdr3_aa: CASKAGRTRYEQYF; cdr3_nt: TGTGCCAGCAAAGCGGGGCGGACTCGCTACGAGCAGTACTTC
j_call: TRBJ2-2; cdr3_length: 15; d_call: TRBD1; v_call: TRBV24-1; clone_size: few; cdr3_aa: CATSGKDRDTGELFF; cdr3_nt: TGTGCCACCAGTGGAAAGGACAGGGACACCGGGGAGCTGTTTTTT
j_call: TRBJ2-1; cdr3_length: 14; d_call: TRBD2; v_call: TRBV7-8; clone_size: many; cdr3_aa: CASSKGLTYNEQFF; cdr3_nt: TGTGCCAGCAGCAAGGGACTAACCTACAATGAGCAGTTCTTC
j_call: TRBJ2-1; cdr3_length: 17; d_call: -; v_call: TRBV7-2; clone_size: many; cdr3_aa: CASSLGAFQAVYNEQFF; cdr3_nt: TGTGCCAGCAGCTTGGGCGCCTTTCAGGCAGTGTACAATGAGCAGTTCTTC
j_call: TRBJ1-1; cdr3_length: 15; d_call: TRBD1; v_call: TRBV9; clone_size: once; cdr3_aa: CASSGRDSLNTEAFF; cdr3_nt: TGTGCCAGCAGCGGGAGGGACAGCCTGAACACTGAAGCTTTCTTT
j_call: TRBJ1-2; cdr3_length: 13; d_call: TRBD1; v_call: TRBV2; clone_size: -; cdr3_aa: CASPGGANYGYTF; cdr3_nt: TGTGCCTCCCCAGGGGGGGCTAACTATGGCTACACCTTC
j_call: TRBJ1-2; cdr3_length: 14; d_call: -; v_call: TRBV7-9; clone_size: few; cdr3_aa: CASSFKGPPYGYTF; cdr3_nt: TGTGCCAGCAGCTTTAAGGGCCCTCCTTATGGCTACACCTTC
j_call: TRBJ1-2; cdr3_length: 16; d_call: TRBD1; v_call: TRBV14; clone_size: -; cdr3_aa: CASSQAGTGGVGGYTF; cdr3_nt: TGTGCCAGCAGCCAAGCGGGGACAGGAGGGGTTGGAGGCTACACCTTC
j_call: TRBJ1-5; cdr3_length: 13; d_call: -; v_call: TRBV19; clone_size: few; cdr3_aa: CASSPDGYQPQHF; cdr3_nt: TGTGCCAGTAGTCCCGACGGCTATCAGCCCCAGCATTTT
j_call: TRBJ2-1; cdr3_length: 21; d_call: TRBD2; v_call: TRBV28; clone_size: -; cdr3_aa: CASSLKGPTSGGGLLYGEQFF; cdr3_nt: TGTGCCAGCAGTTTAAAGGGGCCGACTAGCGGGGGGGGCCTCCTTTACGGGGAGCAGTTCTTC
j_call: TRBJ2-3; cdr3_length: 16; d_call: TRBD1; v_call: TRBV4-1; clone_size: -; cdr3_aa: CASSQADRGGADTQYF; cdr3_nt: TGCGCCAGCAGCCAGGCGGACAGGGGAGGGGCAGATACGCAGTATTTT
j_call: TRBJ1-1; cdr3_length: 13; d_call: -; v_call: TRBV11-3; clone_size: -; cdr3_aa: CASSSKGNTEAFF; cdr3_nt: TGTGCCAGCAGCTCTAAGGGGAACACTGAAGCTTTCTTT
j_call: TRBJ1-1; cdr3_length: 15; d_call: TRBD1; v_call: TRBV4-3; clone_size: -; cdr3_aa: CASSQDSGGGTEAFF; cdr3_nt: TGCGCCAGCAGCCAAGATTCAGGGGGAGGGACTGAAGCTTTCTTT
j_call: TRBJ1-4; cdr3_length: 18; d_call: -; v_call: TRBV7-2; clone_size: few; cdr3_aa: CASSLGRALIRTNEKLFF; cdr3_nt: TGTGCCAGCAGCTTAGGGCGGGCCCTTATCCGGACTAATGAAAAACTGTTTTTT
j_call: TRBJ2-1; cdr3_length: 16; d_call: -; v_call: TRBV15; clone_size: -; cdr3_aa: CATSGGLFSSYNEQFF; cdr3_nt: TGTGCCACCAGCGGGGGACTCTTCAGCTCCTACAATGAGCAGTTCTTC
j_call: TRBJ2-1; cdr3_length: 14; d_call: TRBD1; v_call: TRBV6-2/TRBV6-3; clone_size: few; cdr3_aa: CASSYGQVTNEQFF; cdr3_nt: TGTGCCAGCAGTTACGGACAGGTTACCAATGAGCAGTTCTTC
j_call: TRBJ2-1; cdr3_length: 17; d_call: TRBD2; v_call: TRBV5-8; clone_size: few; cdr3_aa: CASSLVKRLAPFGEQFF; cdr3_nt: TGTGCCAGCAGCTTGGTCAAGAGACTAGCGCCATTCGGAGAGCAGTTCTTC
j_call: TRBJ1-1; cdr3_length: 15; d_call: TRBD1; v_call: TRBV4-1; clone_size: -; cdr3_aa: CASSQTSDRGRRAFF; cdr3_nt: TGCGCCAGCAGCCAAACTTCGGACAGGGGGCGCAGGGCTTTCTTT
j_call: TRBJ1-6; cdr3_length: 13; d_call: -; v_call: TRBV15; clone_size: few; cdr3_aa: CATSRGGESPLHF; cdr3_nt: TGTGCCACCAGCAGAGGGGGGGAATCACCCCTCCACTTT
j_call: TRBJ2-5; cdr3_length: 15; d_call: -; v_call: TRBV9; clone_size: -; cdr3_aa: CASSVGSWGQETQYF; cdr3_nt: TGTGCCAGCAGCGTAGGCTCTTGGGGCCAAGAGACCCAGTACTTC
j_call: TRBJ2-1; cdr3_length: 15; d_call: TRBD2; v_call: TRBV7-6; clone_size: -; cdr3_aa: CVSSSAGGLYNEQFF; cdr3_nt: TGTGTCAGCAGCTCAGCGGGGGGCCTATACAATGAGCAGTTCTTC
j_call: TRBJ1-1; cdr3_length: 18; d_call: -; v_call: TRBV15; clone_size: -; cdr3_aa: CATSRGGRDEWLNTEAFF; cdr3_nt: TGTGCCACCAGCAGAGGAGGCCGGGACGAATGGCTGAACACTGAAGCTTTCTTT
j_call: TRBJ2-1; cdr3_length: 11; d_call: -; v_call: TRBV6-5; clone_size: many; cdr3_aa: CASTRNNEQFF; cdr3_nt: TGTGCCAGCACACGAAACAATGAGCAGTTCTTC
j_call: TRBJ2-5; cdr3_length: 17; d_call: TRBD2; v_call: TRBV6-2/TRBV6-3; clone_size: once; cdr3_aa: CASRYLGGAWPQETQYF; cdr3_nt: TGTGCCAGCAGATATTTGGGAGGGGCCTGGCCTCAAGAGACCCAGTACTTC